Described below is a single T cell receptor beta chain sequence and its context. The data derive from a study of blood T cell repertoires in COVID-19. Across the whole study: The samples span acute and convalescent COVID-19 from the United States, Italy and Spain. PBMCs, B-cell-depleted T cells, or T cells were the source of the cDNA or gDNA that made up the material.

Seattle patients were enrolled while actively infected and followed longitudinally. The CDR3 consists of 15 residues. Trimming removed 5 bases at V and 3 bases at J, with 16 bases between. The germline V gene encodes CDR1 SEHNR and CDR2 FQNEAQ (reference sequence). As originally analysed: Using reference gene primer amplification, nucleated cell counts were estimated. The repertoire was sequenced with immunoSEQ multiplex PCR; TCRdb's copy has only in-frame clones and lacks some. V and J calls plus clone size are reproduced from that table; the DNA served to infer D and trimming. The sample lists fewer than 300,000 clones, 91% occurring once.

The chain is built from TRBV7-9 and TRBJ2-5, with TRBD2 as a possible D gene (6 bases). The sequenced material came from peripheral blood. This receptor was obtained from a person aged 18-35 years with COVID-19, enrolled during active disease. CDR3 sequence: CASSIGRGIKETQYF. The CDR3 DNA is TGTGCCAGCAGCATCGGGCGGGGAATAAAAGAGACCCAGTACTTC.